This T cell receptor beta chain was captured by sequencing in a study of cytomegalovirus exposure and HLA in healthy donors. Per the germline V gene, CDR1 is SQVTM and CDR2 is ANQGSEA. Trimming removed 3 bases at V and 6 bases at J, with 18 bases between. The CDR3 extends over 14 amino acids. Both 60 Vbeta primers and 13 Jbeta primers went into the PCR. Profiled with immunoSEQ multiplex PCR; TCRdb holds only in-frame clones, not every one. Its table lists almost 45,000 clones. Material for sequencing was PBMCs. This chain joins TRBV29-1 and TRBJ2-7; D may be TRBD1 (5 bases). The TCR originated in a male donor in good health and CMV-seronegative. Here the CDR3 DNA reads TGCAGCGTTGACCTCTGGGGCCCTAAGGCCGAGCAGTACTTC. Translation: CSVDLWGPKAEQYF.